A single sample is the source of the 24 T cell receptor beta chains below, sequenced in a study of a mutant IDH1 vaccine in newly diagnosed glioma. The antigens of these receptors remain unknown. Time point indicated: week 23, last vaccination. What each vaccine dose contained was 300 ug of mutant IDH1 20-mer peptide, accompanied by topical imiquimod. Profiling relied on immunoSEQ multiplex PCR, and the TCRdb table lists in-frame clones only, not all of them. The sample consists of 55,000 or so clones, 80% of them appearing once. Sequenced material: PBMCs, taken from a glioma patient whose treatment included an IDH1 peptide vaccine. The receptors come from a man aged 40-49 years with glioma.

The genes are TRBV15 and TRBJ1-5; D not resolved. The ends were cut back, 5 bases at V and 1 base at J, with 12 bases in the middle. CDR1 is LNHNV, CDR2 YYDKDF, per germline (reference sequence). CDR3 size: 15 residues. The CDR3 protein is CATSWNRESNQPQHF. The CDR3 DNA reads TGTGCCACCAGCTGGAACCGGGAAAGCAATCAGCCCCAGCATTTT.

The chain uses TRBV2 and TRBJ2-5; TRBD2 matches at 15 bases. Germline values: CDR1 SNHLY, CDR2 FYNNEI. The J segment lost 6 bases and the V segment lost 3 bases, leaving 5 bases of the junction unmatched. The CDR3 is 16 residues long. The CDR3 DNA reads as TGTGCCAGCAGTGAGGGACTAGCGGGGGGTCGAAAGACCCAGTACTTC. Encoded protein: CASSEGLAGGRKTQYF. Based on the CDR3 plus reference TRBV2 and TRBJ2-5, the full variable domain is EPEVTQTPSHQVTQMGQEVILRCVPISNHLYFYWYRQILGQKVEFLVSFYNNEISEKSEIFDDQFSVERPDGSNFTLKIRSTKLEDSAMYFCASSEGLAGGRKTQYFGPGTRLLVL.

J is TRBJ2-1 and V is TRBV18; 9 bases agree with TRBD2. The V and J ends lost 3 bases and 7 bases, in that order; junction bases with no gene match: 7. The CDR3 is 15 amino acids. Germline V gene lookup returns CDR1 KGHSH and CDR2 LQKENI. CDR3 in amino acids: CASSPAGGPWNEQFF. In DNA, the CDR3 is TGTGCCAGCTCACCCGCGGGGGGGCCTTGGAATGAGCAGTTCTTC.

V is TRBV6-5 and J is TRBJ1-5, with D possibly matching TRBD1 (5 bases). CDR1 and CDR2 from the germline V gene are MNHEY and SVGAGI. CDR3 length: 15 residues. V was pared by 0 bases and J by 1 base, with 7 bases between. The DNA of the CDR3 is TGTGCCAGCAGTTACTCTGGGGACAGCAATCAGCCCCAGCATTTT. Residues: CASSYSGDSNQPQHF.

The chain uses TRBV5-1 and TRBJ1-1; the match to TRBD1 covers 8 bases. The germline gives CDR1 SGHRS, CDR2 YFSETQ. The CDR3 has 14 residues. V lost 5 bases to trimming and J lost 3 bases; unmatched junction nucleotides: 6. The CDR3 sequence: CASSKGQADTEAFF. The CDR3 nucleotides are TGCGCCAGCAGTAAGGGACAGGCGGACACTGAAGCTTTCTTT.

The V gene is TRBV13, the J gene TRBJ2-7, with D unclear. The CDR3 runs to 12 residues. The germline V and J ends were trimmed by 4 bases and 2 bases, with 6 bases remaining between them. CDR1 PRHDT and CDR2 FYEKMQ come from the germline V gene (reference sequence). CDR3 region: CASSSAPYEQYF. The CDR3 nucleotides are TGTGCCAGCAGCTCAGCTCCCTACGAGCAGTACTTC.

The chain has TRBV5-1 and TRBJ1-2; TRBD1 matches at 9 bases. After removal of 0 bases from V and 4 bases from J, the junction contained 10 bases not matched to a gene. The germline V gene has CDR1 SGHRS and CDR2 YFSETQ. CDR3 length: 17 residues. CDR3 sequence: CASSLADTGGRAYGYTF. The DNA for the CDR3 is TGCGCCAGCAGCTTGGCCGATACAGGGGGCCGCGCCTATGGCTACACCTTC.

This clone was counted a single time. The rearrangement joins TRBV29-1 to TRBJ1-1; no definite D call. The CDR3 extends over 13 amino acids. Trimming removed 4 bases at V and 0 bases at J, with 9 bases between. The V gene's germline CDR1 is SQVTM and CDR2 ANQGSEA. The CDR3 reads CSVGWRVNTEAFF. CDR3 coding DNA: TGCAGCGTTGGGTGGAGGGTGAACACTGAAGCTTTCTTT.

V gene TRBV6-5 combines with J gene TRBJ2-2, with D perhaps TRBD1 or TRBD2 (5 bases each). This CDR3 comprises 13 residues. V dropped 7 bases and J dropped 7 bases, with 13 bases sitting between them. The germline V gene has CDR1 MNHEY and CDR2 SVGAGI. Written as DNA, the CDR3 is TGTGCCAGCAAGCTGGGACGTTTCGGGGAGCTGTTTTTT. This sequence encodes CASKLGRFGELFF.

V usage is TRBV5-8 and J usage is TRBJ2-1; 11 nucleotides match TRBD2. The V and J ends lost 2 bases and 10 bases, in that order; junction bases with no gene match: 8. CDR3 length: 15 residues. CDR1 SGHTS and CDR2 YDEGEE come from the germline V gene. CDR3 protein: CASSFLPSGGPEQFF. Here the CDR3 DNA reads TGTGCCAGCAGCTTCTTGCCTAGCGGGGGGCCAGAGCAGTTCTTC.

This clone occurred once. The J gene is TRBJ2-5, the V gene TRBV29-1; 7 bases are shared with TRBD2. The CDR3 totals 12 residues. Germline-derived CDR1 and CDR2 are SQVTM and ANQGSEA. Trimming at V came to 7 bases and at J to 0 bases, leaving 2 bases not matched to a gene. In DNA form, the CDR3 reads TGCAGCGGGGGGGGGAACCAAGAGACCCAGTACTTC. It translates to CSGGGNQETQYF.

The gene calls are TRBV6-5 and TRBJ2-7; D remains ambiguous. Trimming pared 6 bases from V and 2 bases from J, leaving 17 bases between. From germline, CDR1 is MNHEY and CDR2 SVGAGI. This CDR3 is built from 15 residues. The chain's CDR3 is CASSLKSQLTYEQYF. DNA of the CDR3: TGTGCCAGCAGCCTAAAGTCGCAGCTGACCTACGAGCAGTACTTC.

CDR3 sequence (DNA): TGTGCCACCCACGGCACTGGACAGGGGAGCTACGAGCAGTACTTC. Its protein product is CATHGTGQGSYEQYF. The chain is built from TRBV19 and TRBJ2-7, with 9 nucleotides matching TRBD1. CDR1 and CDR2 (germline): LNHDA, SQIVND (reference sequence). This CDR3 is 15 amino acids long. Trimming at V came to 10 bases and at J to 3 bases, leaving 13 bases not matched to a gene.

V usage is TRBV19 and J usage is TRBJ1-4, with D hard to call. The CDR3 extends over 17 amino acids. Trimming removed 0 bases from V and 8 bases from J, with 19 bases in between. CDR1 is LNHDA, CDR2 SQIVND, per germline (reference sequence). The CDR3 loop reads CASSIDPAADGREKLFF. In nucleotides, the CDR3 is TGTGCCAGTAGTATAGATCCGGCCGCTGACGGACGCGAAAAACTGTTTTTT.

The chain combines TRBV19 with TRBJ1-1; D gene unclear. The V end lost 3 bases, the J end lost 1 base, and 15 bases lay between the germline ends. Germline lookup yields CDR1 LNHDA and CDR2 SQIVND (reference sequence). The CDR3 contains 16 residues. CDR3 region: CASSIYPPLGNTEAFF. CDR3 sequence (DNA): TGTGCCAGTAGTATTTACCCCCCTTTGGGGAACACTGAAGCTTTCTTT.

This chain links TRBV19 with TRBJ1-1, with D possibly being TRBD1 (6 bases). Deletions cut 5 bases from V and 0 bases from J, with 16 bases between. The CDR3 spans 16 residues. Germline values: CDR1 LNHDA, CDR2 SQIVND (reference sequence). The CDR3 spells CASSYFGGLLNTEAFF. The CDR3 DNA sequence: TGTGCCAGTAGTTATTTTGGGGGCCTACTGAACACTGAAGCTTTCTTT.

This chain joins TRBV2 and TRBJ2-7; D assignment may be TRBD1 or TRBD2 (5 bases each). The CDR3 has 13 amino acids. Trimming left V 3 bases short and J 5 bases short, with 11 bases between. Per germline, CDR1 SNHLY and CDR2 FYNNEI. The CDR3 coding sequence is TGTGCCAGCAGTGATGGAAGAGGGGACGAGCAGTACTTC. Its protein product is CASSDGRGDEQYF. The full variable domain, rest sourced from reference TRBV2 and TRBJ2-7, is EPEVTQTPSHQVTQMGQEVILRCVPISNHLYFYWYRQILGQKVEFLVSFYNNEISEKSEIFDDQFSVERPDGSNFTLKIRSTKLEDSAMYFCASSDGRGDEQYFGPGTRLTVT.

V usage is TRBV28 and J usage is TRBJ1-3; 11 bases are a match to TRBD1. J gave up 0 bases and V 6 bases, and 16 bases lay outside the gene matches. The CDR3 runs 20 residues. Germline values: CDR1 MDHEN, CDR2 SYDVKM. The CDR3 region is CASSSPGSWDRGVSGNTIYF. The CDR3 DNA reads TGTGCCAGCAGCTCGCCGGGTTCCTGGGACAGGGGGGTCTCTGGAAACACCATATATTTT. The full variable domain, completed using reference TRBV28 and TRBJ1-3, is DVKVTQSSRYLVKRTGEKVFLECVQDMDHENMFWYRQDPGLGLRLIYFSYDVKMKEKGDIPEGYSVSREKKERFSLILESASTNQTSMYLCASSSPGSWDRGVSGNTIYFGEGSWLTVV.

The sample holds a few counts of this clone. The chain carries TRBV7-3 and TRBJ2-5; D tentatively fits TRBD1 or TRBD2 (6 bases each). CDR1 and CDR2 (germline): SGHTA, FQGTGA. The CDR3 is 14 amino acids. V dropped 2 bases and J dropped 5 bases, with 12 bases sitting between them. CDR3 DNA: TGTGCCAGCAGCTTAGGGGGCGGGAAGGAGACCCAGTACTTC. It specifies CASSLGGGKETQYF.

This clone was observed a few times. J is TRBJ2-6 and V is TRBV4-1; the D is unclear. V dropped 4 bases and J dropped 0 bases, with 7 bases sitting between them. Germline V gives CDR1 MGHRA, CDR2 YSYEKL. The CDR3 consists of 15 residues. The CDR3 nucleotides are TGCGCCAGCAGCCCGCTAGGCTCTGGGGCCAACGTCCTGACTTTC. It is translated as CASSPLGSGANVLTF.

The chain couples TRBV6-1 to TRBJ2-3, with 8 positions matching TRBD2. Germline values: CDR1 MNHNS, CDR2 SASEGT. Unmatched junction bases numbered 10, after V lost 0 bases and J lost 2 bases. This CDR3 contains 18 residues. Written as DNA, the CDR3 is TGTGCCAGCAGTGAAGCGTCGTTGGCGGGGGGAAACACAGATACGCAGTATTTT. It translates to CASSEASLAGGNTDTQYF.

This clone has just a few counts. The chain combines TRBV19 with TRBJ2-1; 7 bases map to TRBD1. The ends lost 7 bases at V and 5 bases at J; junction bases unmatched: 11. This CDR3 contains 15 residues. Germline assignment: CDR1 LNHDA and CDR2 SQIVND (reference sequence). CDR3 nucleotides: TGTGCCAGTAACATGGGGACAGCGCCACACAATGAGCAGTTCTTC. Its protein product is CASNMGTAPHNEQFF.

V and J are TRBV30 and TRBJ1-3; 8 bases map to TRBD1. Per germline, CDR1 GTSNPN and CDR2 SVGIG (reference sequence). The V gene end was trimmed by 3 bases and the J gene end by 4 bases; junction bases not matched to a gene: 5. There are 14 residues in the CDR3. The CDR3 region has the DNA TGTGCCTGGAGCAGGGGGCTTTCAGGAAACACCATATATTTT. This codes for CAWSRGLSGNTIYF.

The chain carries TRBV18 and TRBJ1-6; D is undetermined. CDR3 length: 19 amino acids. The ends were cut back, 6 bases at V and 0 bases at J, with 21 bases in the middle. Germline lookup yields CDR1 KGHSH and CDR2 LQKENI. This chain's CDR3 is CASSSSRQAWGSYNSPLHF. The CDR3 region has the DNA TGTGCCAGCTCCTCCAGTCGGCAGGCTTGGGGCTCCTATAATTCACCCCTCCACTTT.